This T cell receptor beta chain was sequenced in a study of somatic mutations in cytotoxic T cells in rheumatoid arthritis. Study-level findings and limits: Unlike healthy controls, rheumatoid arthritis patients had CD8+ clonality that increased with age.

CD4+ and CD8+ cells were isolated by positive magnetic bead selection, with purity checked by flow cytometry. V shed 5 bases and J 5 bases; nucleotides not matched to a gene: 12. The CDR3 extends over 16 amino acids. Germline V lookup: CDR1 SEHNR, CDR2 FQNEAQ (reference sequence). Regarding this clone: As yet, its antigen is unknown.

Assay used: immunoSEQ multiplex PCR; TCRdb lists only in-frame clones, some missing. The sample yields some 7,400 clones, 80% to 90% seen once. Sequencing was carried out using CD8+ T cells sorted from blood. The sequence was collected from a woman between 65 and 79 years old with rheumatoid arthritis. The rearrangement uses TRBV7-9 and TRBJ1-1, with 9 bases lining up with TRBD1. For the CDR3, the DNA is TGTGCCAGCAGCCCCAGCGGACAGGGGTGGGGAACTGAAGCTTTCTTT. It is translated as CASSPSGQGWGTEAFF.